This T cell receptor (beta chain) was recovered during a study of blood T cell repertoires in COVID-19. Only in-frame clones appear in the TCRdb table, and some are missing; sequencing was by immunoSEQ multiplex PCR. Of roughly 110,000 clones detected, around 92% appear once; the ten largest clones hold more than 4.5%. CDR3 length: 16 amino acids. In germline, CDR1 is MNHEY, CDR2 SMNVEV (reference sequence). Trimming took 3 bases from V and 3 from J; bases not matched to a gene: 7. This clone has a single count. The rearrangement uses TRBV27 and TRBJ2-1, with TRBD1 matching 8 bases. This TCR came from a middle-aged man with active or convalescent COVID-19. Input material: peripheral blood. The CDR3 sequence: CASSFSLGTGYNEQFF. CDR3 in DNA: TGTGCCAGCAGTTTTTCCCTCGGGACAGGCTACAATGAGCAGTTCTTC.